One and the same sample provided the 14 T cell receptor beta chains below, sequenced in a study of beta chain features in type 1 diabetes. Study-wide findings and caveats: For Type 1 diabetes patients, all four CD4+ subsets carried TCRB CDR3s that were moderately but significantly shorter.

Their cognate antigens are unknown. Investigators reverse transcribed all isolated RNA, so they sequenced expressed TCRB transcripts. Here immunoSEQ multiplex PCR was the method, and the copy in TCRdb shows in-frame clones only, minus some. The repertoire consists of around 600,000 clones, with about an eighth occurring once and the leading ten covering 0.095% to 0.15%. Material for sequencing was naive CD4+ T cells from blood. Receptor source: a man aged 25 to 45 with type 1 diabetes.

The table lists this clone with a few counts. The chain combines TRBV28 with TRBJ1-2; D unclear. The CDR3 has 11 residues. Germline CDR1 is MDHEN and CDR2 is SYDVKM. V gave up 6 bases and J gave up 2 bases, with 4 bases separating them. The chain's CDR3 is CASRENYGYTF. For the CDR3, the DNA is TGTGCCAGCAGGGAGAACTATGGCTACACCTTC.

This clone was counted between two and nine times. DNA of the CDR3: TGTGCCAGCAGCTTGGACCTCTCTGGGGCCAACGTCCTGACTTTC. Residues: CASSLDLSGANVLTF. The chain links TRBV5-5 to TRBJ2-6; D call uncertain. In germline, CDR1 is SGHKS, CDR2 YYEKEE (reference sequence). V was trimmed by 0 bases and J by 0 bases, leaving 4 bases between them. The CDR3 length is 15 residues.

The CDR3 spells CASSLISTSGNTIYF. The CDR3 DNA follows: TGTGCCAGCAGCTTAATTAGTACGTCTGGAAACACCATATATTTT. The chain joins TRBV13 to TRBJ1-3; D is uncertain. This CDR3 contains 15 residues. Germline CDR1 PRHDT, CDR2 FYEKMQ (reference sequence). Trimming pared 2 bases from V and 1 base from J, leaving 9 bases between.

This clone was recorded a few times. The chain links TRBV5-6 to TRBJ1-2, with D maybe TRBD1 (5 bases). CDR1 is SGHDT, CDR2 YYEEEE, per germline. V was shortened by 1 base and J by 7 bases, with 8 bases between the two germline ends. The CDR3 is made up of 12 amino acids. The CDR3 nucleotides are TGTGCCAGCAGCTTGATCCAGGGTGGCTACACCTTC. Its translation is CASSLIQGGYTF.

CDR3 sequence reads: CASRSLAVNYEQYF. The CDR3 DNA reads as TGTGCCAGCAGATCTCTAGCGGTAAACTACGAGCAGTACTTC. The chain has TRBV28 and TRBJ2-7; 7 bases align to TRBD2. Germline CDR1 MDHEN, CDR2 SYDVKM. Trimming took 6 bases from V and 3 from J; bases not matched to a gene: 8. The CDR3 spans 14 residues.

The table lists this clone with a few counts. The chain has TRBV7-9 and TRBJ1-2, with 10 bases aligning to TRBD1. This CDR3 contains 16 residues. The V and J ends lost 0 bases and 5 bases, in that order; junction bases with no gene match: 6. From germline, CDR1 is SEHNR and CDR2 FQNEAQ (reference sequence). This chain's CDR3 is CASSLAVGQGEYGYTF. The CDR3 bases are TGTGCCAGCAGCTTAGCCGTCGGACAGGGGGAATATGGCTACACCTTC.

This clone has just a few counts. The J gene is TRBJ2-1, the V gene TRBV7-9; maybe TRBD1 (6 bases). With 5 bases removed from V and 3 bases from J, the gap between germline ends came to 14 bases. The CDR3 has 15 amino acids. Germline lookup yields CDR1 SEHNR and CDR2 FQNEAQ (reference sequence). The CDR3 DNA reads TGTGCCAGCAGCCCGGACAGAGGTCGCTACAATGAGCAGTTCTTC. It encodes CASSPDRGRYNEQFF.

The chain combines TRBV7-2 with TRBJ2-5, with D possibly being TRBD1 or TRBD2 (5 bases each). The germline V gene has CDR1 SGHTA and CDR2 FQGNSA. CDR3 size: 15 residues. Deletions cut 1 base from V and 4 bases from J, with 13 bases between. The CDR3 nucleotides read TGTGCCAGCAGCTTAGGGTCAGGGACCGGAGAGACCCAGTACTTC. This translates into CASSLGSGTGETQYF.

This chain links TRBV18 with TRBJ2-5; unclear D gene. The CDR3 length is 15 residues. Germline CDR1 is KGHSH and CDR2 is LQKENI. Trimming left V 0 bases short and J 1 base short, with 9 bases between. The CDR3 spells CASSPPARIQETQYF. The CDR3 DNA reads as TGTGCCAGCTCACCACCTGCACGGATCCAAGAGACCCAGTACTTC. Full variable domain (rest looked up from reference TRBV18 and TRBJ2-5): NAGVMQNPRHLVRRRGQEARLRCSPMKGHSHVYWYRQLPEEGLKFMVYLQKENIIDESGMPKERFSAEFPKEGPSILRIQQVVRGDSAAYFCASSPPARIQETQYFGPGTRLLVL.

This clone was detected a few times. This chain uses TRBV7-6 with TRBJ2-3, with 8 bases matching TRBD2. The CDR3 runs to 16 residues. Trimming cost V 3 bases and J 6 bases; bases outside gene matches: 11. CDR1 and CDR2 (germline): SGHVS, FNYEAQ. The CDR3 reads CASSLVAGRNWDTQYF. The CDR3 bases are TGTGCCAGCAGCTTGGTAGCGGGGAGGAATTGGGATACGCAGTATTTT. Full variable domain (remainder filled in from reference TRBV7-6 and TRBJ2-3): GAGVSQSPRYKVTKRGQDVALRCDPISGHVSLYWYRQALGQGPEFLTYFNYEAQQDKSGLPNDRFSAERPEGSISTLTIQRTEQRDSAMYRCASSLVAGRNWDTQYFGPGTRLTVL.

This clone was detected a few times. The genes are TRBV2 and TRBJ2-1, with 8 bases aligning to TRBD1. The CDR3 has 15 amino acids. V lost 8 bases to trimming and J lost 2 bases; unmatched junction nucleotides: 8. Germline V gives CDR1 SNHLY, CDR2 FYNNEI. The CDR3 nucleotides are TGTGCCAGCCCGAGGGACAGGCTCCCCTACAATGAGCAGTTCTTC. This codes for CASPRDRLPYNEQFF.

On this clone: The sample holds other DNA sequences that translate to the same CDR3. The chain joins TRBV5-6 to TRBJ2-3; unclear D gene. V lost 4 bases to trimming and J lost 0 bases, with 3 bases between them. Germline CDR1 is SGHDT and CDR2 is YYEEEE. The CDR3 is 12 amino acids. DNA of the CDR3: TGTGCCAGCAGCCTTAGCACAGATACGCAGTATTTT. This translates into CASSLSTDTQYF.

This clone turned up a few times. The J gene is TRBJ2-2, the V gene TRBV12-5; perhaps TRBD1 as D (6 bases). Trimming stripped 4 bases from V and 5 bases from J, with 8 bases between. The germline CDR1 and CDR2 sequences are LGHNT and FRNRAP. There are 13 residues in the CDR3. CDR3 nucleotides: TGTGCTAGTGGTTCCACAGGGACCGGGGAGCTGTTTTTT. Protein sequence: CASGSTGTGELFF.

This clone turned up a few times. The gene calls are TRBV7-3 and TRBJ2-1, with 9 bases aligning to TRBD1. This CDR3 contains 16 residues. The trim removed 3 bases at V and 6 bases at J, leaving 9 bases unmatched. Per germline, CDR1 SGHTA and CDR2 FQGTGA. The CDR3 spells CASSLFPGQGGNEQFF. The CDR3, as DNA: TGTGCCAGCAGCTTGTTTCCGGGACAGGGAGGCAATGAGCAGTTCTTC.